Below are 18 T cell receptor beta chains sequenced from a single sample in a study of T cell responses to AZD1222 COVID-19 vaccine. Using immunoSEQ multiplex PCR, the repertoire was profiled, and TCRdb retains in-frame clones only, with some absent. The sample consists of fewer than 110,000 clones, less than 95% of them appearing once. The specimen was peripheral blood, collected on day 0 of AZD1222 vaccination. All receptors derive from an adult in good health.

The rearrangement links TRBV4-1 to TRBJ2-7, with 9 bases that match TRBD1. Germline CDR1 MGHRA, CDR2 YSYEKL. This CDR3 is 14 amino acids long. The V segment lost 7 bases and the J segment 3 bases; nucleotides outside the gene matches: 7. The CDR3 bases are TGCGCCAGCACACCGGGACAGGGCTTCTACGAGCAGTACTTC. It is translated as CASTPGQGFYEQYF.

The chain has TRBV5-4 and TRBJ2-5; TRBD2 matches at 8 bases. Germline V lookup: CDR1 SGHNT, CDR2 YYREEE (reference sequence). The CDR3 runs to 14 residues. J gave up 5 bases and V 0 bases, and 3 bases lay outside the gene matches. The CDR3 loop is CASSLVSSGETQYF. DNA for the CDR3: TGTGCCAGCAGCTTGGTGTCTAGCGGGGAGACCCAGTACTTC.

The CDR3 loop is CASSEPTAPSKGYTF. The CDR3 DNA is TGCGCCAGCAGCGAACCCACCGCCCCCTCTAAAGGCTACACCTTC. The rearrangement links TRBV4-1 to TRBJ1-2, with D unresolved. V lost 5 bases to trimming and J lost 8 bases, with 21 bases between them. This CDR3 spans 15 amino acids. Per germline, CDR1 MGHRA and CDR2 YSYEKL.

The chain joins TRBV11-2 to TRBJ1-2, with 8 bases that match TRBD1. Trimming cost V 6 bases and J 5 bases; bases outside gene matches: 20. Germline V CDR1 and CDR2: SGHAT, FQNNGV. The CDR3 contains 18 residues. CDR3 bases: TGTGCCAGCAGTTACCACGGGACAGGTCTGGTACTGTGGTATGGCTACACCTTC. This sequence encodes CASSYHGTGLVLWYGYTF.

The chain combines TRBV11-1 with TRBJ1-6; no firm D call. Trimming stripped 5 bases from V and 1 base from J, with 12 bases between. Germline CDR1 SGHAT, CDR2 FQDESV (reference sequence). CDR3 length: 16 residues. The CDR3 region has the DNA TGTGCCAGCAGCGGCGGGCGGGCATCCTATAATTCACCCCTCCACTTT. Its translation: CASSGGRASYNSPLHF.

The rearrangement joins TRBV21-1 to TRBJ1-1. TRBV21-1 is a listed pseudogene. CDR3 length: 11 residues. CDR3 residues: CASSKLRGAFF. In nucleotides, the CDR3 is TGTGCCAGCAGCAAATTACGAGGAGCTTTCTTT.

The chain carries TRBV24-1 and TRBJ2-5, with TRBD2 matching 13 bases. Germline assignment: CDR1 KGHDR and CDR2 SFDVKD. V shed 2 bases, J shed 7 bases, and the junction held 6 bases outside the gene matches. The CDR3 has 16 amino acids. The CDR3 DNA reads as TGTGCCACCAGTGATTCGGGGACTAGCGGGGTGGGGACCCAGTACTTC. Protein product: CATSDSGTSGVGTQYF.

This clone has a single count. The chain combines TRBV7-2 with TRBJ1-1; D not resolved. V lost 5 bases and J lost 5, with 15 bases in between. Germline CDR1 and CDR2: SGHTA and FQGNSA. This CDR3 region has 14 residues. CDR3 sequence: CASSPSGRGTEAFF. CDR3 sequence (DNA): TGTGCCAGCAGCCCCTCGGGTCGAGGAACTGAAGCTTTCTTT.

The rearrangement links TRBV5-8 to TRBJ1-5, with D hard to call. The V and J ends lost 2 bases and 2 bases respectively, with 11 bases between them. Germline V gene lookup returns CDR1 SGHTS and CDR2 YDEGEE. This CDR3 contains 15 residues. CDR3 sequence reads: CASSLYAGRNQPQHF. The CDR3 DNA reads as TGTGCCAGCAGCTTATATGCAGGCCGCAATCAGCCCCAGCATTTT.

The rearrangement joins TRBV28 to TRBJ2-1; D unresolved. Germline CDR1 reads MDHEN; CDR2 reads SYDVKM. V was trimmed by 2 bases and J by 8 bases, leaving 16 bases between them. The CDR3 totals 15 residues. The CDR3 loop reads CASSLLGPWTDEQFF. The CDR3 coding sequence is TGTGCCAGCAGTTTACTCGGCCCGTGGACCGATGAGCAGTTCTTC.

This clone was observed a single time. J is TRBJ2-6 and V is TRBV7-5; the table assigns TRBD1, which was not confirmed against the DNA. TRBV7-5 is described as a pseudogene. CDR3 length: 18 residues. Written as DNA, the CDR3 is TGTGCCAGAAGCTCCCGGGACAGGCGAAGCTCTGGGGCCAACGTCCTGACTTTC. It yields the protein CARSSRDRRSSGANVLTF.

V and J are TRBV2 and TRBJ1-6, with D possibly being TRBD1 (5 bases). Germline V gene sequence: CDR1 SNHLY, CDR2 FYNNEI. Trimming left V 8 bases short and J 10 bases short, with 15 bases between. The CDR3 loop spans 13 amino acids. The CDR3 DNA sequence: TGTGCCAGCGCCCCAGGGACTCTCTCACCCCTCCACTTT. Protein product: CASAPGTLSPLHF.

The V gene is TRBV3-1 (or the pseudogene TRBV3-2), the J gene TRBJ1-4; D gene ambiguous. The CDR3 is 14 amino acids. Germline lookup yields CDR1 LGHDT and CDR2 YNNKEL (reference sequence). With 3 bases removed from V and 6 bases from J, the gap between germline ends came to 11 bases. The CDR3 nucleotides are TGTGCCAGCAGCCATGGTGGCGCGCATGAAAAACTGTTTTTT. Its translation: CASSHGGAHEKLFF.

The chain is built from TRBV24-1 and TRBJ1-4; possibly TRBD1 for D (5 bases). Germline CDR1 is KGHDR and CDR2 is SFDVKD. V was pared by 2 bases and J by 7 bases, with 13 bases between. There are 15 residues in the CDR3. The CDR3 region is CATSDSRGGSEKLFF. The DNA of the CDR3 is TGTGCCACCAGTGATTCCCGTGGGGGGAGTGAAAAACTGTTTTTT.

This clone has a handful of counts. As DNA, the CDR3 is TGTGCCAGCAGCTTCTTTGGGGCCAACGTCCTGACTTTC. Its translation: CASSFFGANVLTF. This rearrangement joins TRBV7-2 to TRBJ2-6; D gene ambiguous. Per the germline V gene, CDR1 is SGHTA and CDR2 is FQGNSA. Trimming removed 3 bases from V and 3 bases from J, with 3 bases in between. This CDR3 comprises 13 residues.

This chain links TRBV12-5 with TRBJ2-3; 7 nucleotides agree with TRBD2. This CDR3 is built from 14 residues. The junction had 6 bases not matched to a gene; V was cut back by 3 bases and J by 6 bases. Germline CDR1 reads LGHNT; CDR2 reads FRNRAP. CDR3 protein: CASGLRLAGDTQYF. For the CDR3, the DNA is TGTGCTAGTGGTTTAAGACTAGCAGGCGATACGCAGTATTTT.

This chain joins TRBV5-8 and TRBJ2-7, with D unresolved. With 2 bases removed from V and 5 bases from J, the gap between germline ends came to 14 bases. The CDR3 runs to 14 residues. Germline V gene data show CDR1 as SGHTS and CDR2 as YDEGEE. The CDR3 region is CASSLPPMGNEQYF. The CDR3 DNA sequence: TGTGCCAGCAGCTTACCGCCAATGGGGAACGAGCAGTACTTC.

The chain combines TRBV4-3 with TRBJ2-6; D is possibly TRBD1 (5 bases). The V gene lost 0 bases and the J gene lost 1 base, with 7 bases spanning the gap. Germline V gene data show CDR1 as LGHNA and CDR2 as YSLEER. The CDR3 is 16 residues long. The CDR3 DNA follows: TGCGCCAGCAGCCAAGACCAGGGTTCTGGGGCCAACGTCCTGACTTTC. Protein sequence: CASSQDQGSGANVLTF.